This T cell receptor (beta chain) was captured by sequencing in a study of T cell responses to AZD1222 COVID-19 vaccine. Only one count was recorded for this clone. The sample has other DNA sequences that encode this CDR3 too. The protocol was immunoSEQ multiplex PCR, while the TCRdb copy is restricted to in-frame clones and leaves out a portion. This sample has 100,000 to 150,000 clones, with around 90% found just once. The CDR3 is 17 amino acids. Trimming removed 0 bases at V and 2 bases at J, with 15 bases between. Germline V CDR1 and CDR2: MGHRA, YSYEKL. Sequences were derived from peripheral blood, sampled on day 0 of AZD1222 vaccination. The chain couples TRBV4-1 to TRBJ2-3; D could derive from TRBD1 or TRBD2 (5 bases each). This receptor was taken from an adult in good health. The CDR3 spells CASSQDRARGDTDTQYF. CDR3 bases: TGCGCCAGCAGCCAAGATAGGGCTAGAGGGGACACAGATACGCAGTATTTT.